What follows is one T cell receptor beta chain and its context. Its antigen remains unknown. In the PCR, 60 Vbeta and 13 Jbeta primers were used. Data came from immunoSEQ multiplex PCR; TCRdb stores just in-frame clones and leaves some out. The profile shows roughly 120,000 clones, 74% of them singletons. These data originate in a study of cytomegalovirus exposure and HLA in healthy donors. Study in general: Some 85 million unique TCRs, all from HLA-typed donors, were included in an early release of the data.

Study-wide findings and caveats: Common viral pathogens seemed to be connected with several of the most significant clusters, according to a later analysis. In a later analysis, a genetic analysis reported fewer productive-TCR N-insertions in an Asian-associated ancestry cluster than the cohort average.

The V gene's germline CDR1 is PRHDT and CDR2 FYEKMQ (reference sequence). The CDR3 sequence is 14 residues long. Trimming cost V 3 bases and J 4 bases; bases outside gene matches: 5. The material sequenced was PBMCs. The sequence was obtained from a woman in her forties or fifties in good health and CMV-seropositive. The chain recombines TRBV13 with TRBJ2-7, with 8 bases matching TRBD1. CDR3 in DNA: TGTGCCAGCAGCTTTCCAGGGGGCGGATACGAGCAGTACTTC. It specifies CASSFPGGGYEQYF.